This TCR beta chain was documented in a study of human T cells and chemical hapten exposure. Many counts were recorded for this clonotype. TCRdb used MiXCR to reprocess the RACE reads, holding one entry per CDR3 protein. The sample records 70,000 to 100,000 distinct CDR3 sequences, over 6% being singletons. Time point given: patch test 1, 2 weeks after DPC sensitization. Treatment described: therapeutic diphenylcyclopropenone sensitization with weekly scalp DPC. Source: whole blood, taken in connection with sensitization to the hapten diphenylcyclopropenone (DPC). This sequence was found in a woman in her twenties or thirties with alopecia areata. Some clones in this sample may be carry-over from other donors' samples.

The CDR3 sequence is CASSQGPNQPQHF. CDR3 nucleotides: TGTGCCAGCAGCCAGGGTCCCAATCAGCCCCAGCATTTT. V usage is TRBV2 and J usage is TRBJ1-5; possible D gene TRBD1, 5 bases. Looked up from germline, CDR1 is SNHLY and CDR2 is FYNNEI. CDR3 length equals 13 residues. Trimming left V 6 bases short and J 3 bases short, with 9 bases between.